This TCR beta chain was retrieved from a study of T cell responses to AZD1222 COVID-19 vaccine. The protocol was immunoSEQ multiplex PCR, while the TCRdb copy is restricted to in-frame clones and leaves out a portion. The data hold about 120,000 clones, with around 88% observed a single time. Study findings and constraints: Clonal diversity was possibly underestimated, and the donors were mostly white British, with more females.

As regards this clone: What it recognizes is unknown.

The V gene's germline CDR1 is LNHDA and CDR2 SQIVND (reference sequence). The V end lost 6 bases, the J end lost 4 bases, and 16 bases lay between the germline ends. The CDR3 is 15 amino acids. This chain uses TRBV19 with TRBJ1-5; maybe TRBD1 (5 bases). The input for sequencing was peripheral blood, taken on day 0 of AZD1222 vaccination. The TCR comes from an adult in good health. DNA for the CDR3: TGTGCCAGTAGCCCCACCTGGGGCGGGAATCAGCCCCAGCATTTT. Protein product: CASSPTWGGNQPQHF.